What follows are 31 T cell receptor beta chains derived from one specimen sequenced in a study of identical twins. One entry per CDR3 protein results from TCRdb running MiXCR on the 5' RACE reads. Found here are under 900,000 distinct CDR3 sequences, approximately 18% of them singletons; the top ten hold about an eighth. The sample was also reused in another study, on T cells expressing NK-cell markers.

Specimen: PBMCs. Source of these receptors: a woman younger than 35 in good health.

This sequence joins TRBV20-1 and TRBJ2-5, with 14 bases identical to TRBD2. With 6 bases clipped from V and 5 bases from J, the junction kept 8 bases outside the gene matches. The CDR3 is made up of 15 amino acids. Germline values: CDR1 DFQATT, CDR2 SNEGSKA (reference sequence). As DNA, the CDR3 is TGCAGTGCAAATGGACTAGCGGGAGGTGATGAGACCCAGTACTTC. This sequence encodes CSANGLAGGDETQYF.

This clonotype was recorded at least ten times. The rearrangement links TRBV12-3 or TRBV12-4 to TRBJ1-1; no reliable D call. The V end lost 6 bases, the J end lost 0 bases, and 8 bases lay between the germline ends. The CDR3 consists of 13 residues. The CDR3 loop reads CASSPVVNTEAFF. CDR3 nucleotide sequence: TGTGCCAGCAGCCCCGTCGTGAACACTGAAGCTTTCTTT.

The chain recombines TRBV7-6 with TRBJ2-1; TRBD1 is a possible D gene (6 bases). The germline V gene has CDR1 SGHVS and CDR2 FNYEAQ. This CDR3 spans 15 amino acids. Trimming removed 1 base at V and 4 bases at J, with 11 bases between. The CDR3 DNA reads TGTGCCAGCAGCTTAGACAGGGAAGAGTACAATGAGCAGTTCTTC. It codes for CASSLDREEYNEQFF.

Written as DNA, the CDR3 is TGTGCCAGCAGTTTGGGCAACAAGTTTTACGAGCAGTACTTC. Amino acids: CASSLGNKFYEQYF. The chain uses TRBV12-3 or TRBV12-4 and TRBJ2-7; D is undetermined. V was trimmed by 3 bases and J by 4 bases, leaving 13 bases between them. The CDR3 sequence is 14 residues long.

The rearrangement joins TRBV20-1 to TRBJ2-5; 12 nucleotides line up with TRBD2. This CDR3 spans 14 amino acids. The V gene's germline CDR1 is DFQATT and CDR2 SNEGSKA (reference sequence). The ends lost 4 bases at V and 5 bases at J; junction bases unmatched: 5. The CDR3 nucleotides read TGCAGTGCTATACTAGCGGGGGGCGGGGAGACCCAGTACTTC. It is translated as CSAILAGGGETQYF.

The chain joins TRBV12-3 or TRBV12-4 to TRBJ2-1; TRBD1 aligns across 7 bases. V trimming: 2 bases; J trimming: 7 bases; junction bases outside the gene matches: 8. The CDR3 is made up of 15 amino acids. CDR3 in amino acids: CASSLITGAGNEQFF. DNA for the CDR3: TGTGCCAGCAGTTTAATTACAGGGGCAGGGAATGAGCAGTTCTTC.

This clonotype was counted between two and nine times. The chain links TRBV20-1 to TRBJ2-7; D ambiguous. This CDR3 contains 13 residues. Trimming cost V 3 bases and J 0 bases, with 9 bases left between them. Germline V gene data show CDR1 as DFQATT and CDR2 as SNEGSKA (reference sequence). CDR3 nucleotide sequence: TGCAGTGCTAGGACTTATATCTCCTACGAGCAGTACTTC. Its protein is CSARTYISYEQYF.

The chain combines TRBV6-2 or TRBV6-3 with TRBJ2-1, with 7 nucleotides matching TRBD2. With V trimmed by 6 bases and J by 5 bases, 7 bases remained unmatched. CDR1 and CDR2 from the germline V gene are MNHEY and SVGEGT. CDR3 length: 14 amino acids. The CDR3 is CASRRTRVDNEQFF. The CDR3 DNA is TGTGCCAGCAGGAGGACTAGGGTCGACAATGAGCAGTTCTTC.

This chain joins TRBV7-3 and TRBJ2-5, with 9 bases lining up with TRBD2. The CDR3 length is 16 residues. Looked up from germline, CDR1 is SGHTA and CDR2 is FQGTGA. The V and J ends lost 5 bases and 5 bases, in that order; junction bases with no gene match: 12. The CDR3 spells CASSPRRTSVLETQYF. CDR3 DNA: TGTGCCAGCAGCCCTCGGCGGACTAGCGTCTTGGAGACCCAGTACTTC. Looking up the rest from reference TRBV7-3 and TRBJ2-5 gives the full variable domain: GAGVSQTPSNKVTEKGKYVELRCDPISGHTALYWYRQSLGQGPEFLIYFQGTGAADDSGLPNDRFFAVRPEGSVSTLKIQRTERGDSAVYLCASSPRRTSVLETQYFGPGTRLLVL.

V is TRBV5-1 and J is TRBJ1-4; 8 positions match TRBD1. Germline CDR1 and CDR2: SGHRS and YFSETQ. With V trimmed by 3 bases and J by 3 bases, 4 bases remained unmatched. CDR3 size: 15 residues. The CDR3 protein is CASSWTGTSNEKLFF. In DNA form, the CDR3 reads TGCGCCAGCAGCTGGACAGGGACCTCTAATGAAAAACTGTTTTTT.

This CDR3 is CASRPLDSNQPQHF. The CDR3, as DNA: TGTGCCAGCCGTCCTCTAGATAGCAATCAGCCCCAGCATTTT. The chain combines TRBV19 with TRBJ1-5; D unclear. The CDR3 is 14 amino acids. Trimming cost V 9 bases and J 0 bases, with 12 bases left between them. Germline CDR1 and CDR2: LNHDA and SQIVND (reference sequence).

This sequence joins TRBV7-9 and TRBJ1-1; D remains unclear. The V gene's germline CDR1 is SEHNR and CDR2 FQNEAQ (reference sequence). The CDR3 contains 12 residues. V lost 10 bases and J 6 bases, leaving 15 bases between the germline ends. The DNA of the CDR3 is TGTGCCACATCTTTAGGGCCCTCTGAAGCTTTCTTT. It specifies CATSLGPSEAFF. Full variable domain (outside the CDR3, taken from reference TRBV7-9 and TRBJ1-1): DTGVSQNPRHKITKRGQNVTFRCDPISEHNRLYWYRQTLGQGPEFLTYFQNEAQLEKSRLLSDRFSAERPKGSFSTLEIQRTEQGDSAMYLCATSLGPSEAFFGQGTRLTVV.

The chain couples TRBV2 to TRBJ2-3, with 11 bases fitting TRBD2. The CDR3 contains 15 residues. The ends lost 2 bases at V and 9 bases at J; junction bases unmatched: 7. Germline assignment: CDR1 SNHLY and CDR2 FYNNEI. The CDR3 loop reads CASSERLAGGRTQYF. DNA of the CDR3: TGTGCCAGCAGTGAAAGGCTAGCGGGAGGTAGGACGCAGTATTTT.

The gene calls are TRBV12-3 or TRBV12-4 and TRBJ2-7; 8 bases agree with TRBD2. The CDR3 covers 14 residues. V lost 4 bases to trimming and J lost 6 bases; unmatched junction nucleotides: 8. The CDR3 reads CASSSHSGKGEQYF. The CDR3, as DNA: TGTGCCAGCAGTTCCCATAGCGGGAAAGGCGAGCAGTACTTC.

The DNA of the CDR3 is TGTGCCAGCAGCCGACAGGGATATGAGCAGTTCTTC. Residues: CASSRQGYEQFF. The V and J genes are TRBV7-9 and TRBJ2-1; 7 nucleotides align to TRBD1. Germline CDR1 and CDR2: SEHNR and FQNEAQ (reference sequence). Germline trimming cut 5 bases from V and 8 bases from J; bases unmatched to any gene: 3. The CDR3 runs 12 residues.

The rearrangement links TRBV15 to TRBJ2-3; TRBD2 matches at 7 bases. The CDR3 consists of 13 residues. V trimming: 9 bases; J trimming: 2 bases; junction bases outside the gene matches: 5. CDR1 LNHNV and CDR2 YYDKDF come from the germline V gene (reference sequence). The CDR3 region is CATGAGYTDTQYF. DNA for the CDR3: TGTGCCACGGGAGCGGGGTACACAGATACGCAGTATTTT. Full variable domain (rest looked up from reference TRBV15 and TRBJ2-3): DAMVIQNPRYQVTQFGKPVTLSCSQTLNHNVMYWYQQKSSQAPKLLFHYYDKDFNNEADTPDNFQSRRPNTSFCFLDIRSPGLGDTAMYLCATGAGYTDTQYFGPGTRLTVL.

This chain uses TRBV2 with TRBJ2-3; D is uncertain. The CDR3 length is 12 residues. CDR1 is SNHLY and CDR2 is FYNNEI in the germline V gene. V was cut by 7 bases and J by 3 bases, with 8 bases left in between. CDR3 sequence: CASMSETDTQYF. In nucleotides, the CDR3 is TGTGCCAGCATGTCCGAGACAGATACGCAGTATTTT.

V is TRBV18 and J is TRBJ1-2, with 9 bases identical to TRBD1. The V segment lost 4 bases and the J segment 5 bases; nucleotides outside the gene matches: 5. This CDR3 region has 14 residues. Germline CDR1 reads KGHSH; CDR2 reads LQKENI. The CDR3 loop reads CASSQDRGPYGYTF. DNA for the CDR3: TGTGCCAGCTCACAGGACAGGGGCCCATATGGCTACACCTTC. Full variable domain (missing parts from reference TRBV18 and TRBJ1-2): NAGVMQNPRHLVRRRGQEARLRCSPMKGHSHVYWYRQLPEEGLKFMVYLQKENIIDESGMPKERFSAEFPKEGPSILRIQQVVRGDSAAYFCASSQDRGPYGYTFGSGTRLTVV.

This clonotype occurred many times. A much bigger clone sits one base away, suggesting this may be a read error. The CDR3 protein is CASSFGGHTEAFF. The CDR3 DNA follows: TGTGCCAGCAGTTTCGGGGGGCACACTGAAGCTTTCTTT. The rearrangement links TRBV12-3 or TRBV12-4 to TRBJ1-1, with a tentative D call TRBD1 (6 bases). The CDR3 runs to 13 residues. The V and J ends lost 3 bases and 3 bases respectively, with 8 bases between them.

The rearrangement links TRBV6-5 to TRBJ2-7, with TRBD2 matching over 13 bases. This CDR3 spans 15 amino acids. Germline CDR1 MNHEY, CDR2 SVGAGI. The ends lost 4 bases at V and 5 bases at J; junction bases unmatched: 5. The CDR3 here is CASSSLAGGDHEQYF. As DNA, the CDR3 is TGTGCCAGCAGTTCACTAGCGGGAGGGGACCACGAGCAGTACTTC.

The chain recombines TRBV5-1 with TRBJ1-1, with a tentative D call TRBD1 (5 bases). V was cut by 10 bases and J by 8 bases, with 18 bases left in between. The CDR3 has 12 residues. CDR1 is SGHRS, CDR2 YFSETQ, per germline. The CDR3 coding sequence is TGCGCCTGCGCCCCTGGTGGGGGAGAAGCTTTCTTT. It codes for CACAPGGGEAFF.

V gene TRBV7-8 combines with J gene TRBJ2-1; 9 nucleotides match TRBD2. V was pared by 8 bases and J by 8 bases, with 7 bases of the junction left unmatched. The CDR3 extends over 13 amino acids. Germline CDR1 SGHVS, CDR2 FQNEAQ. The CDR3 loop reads CASGKREEHEQFF. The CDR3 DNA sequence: TGTGCCAGCGGAAAGCGGGAGGAGCATGAGCAGTTCTTC.

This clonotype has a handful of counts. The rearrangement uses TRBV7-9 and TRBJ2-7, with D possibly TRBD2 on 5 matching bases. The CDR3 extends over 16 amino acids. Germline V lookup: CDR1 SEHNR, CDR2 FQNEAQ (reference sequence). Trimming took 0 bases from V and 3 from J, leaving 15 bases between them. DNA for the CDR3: TGTGCCAGCAGCTTAGCTCGTGGGAGCGCCCTCTACGAGCAGTACTTC. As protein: CASSLARGSALYEQYF.

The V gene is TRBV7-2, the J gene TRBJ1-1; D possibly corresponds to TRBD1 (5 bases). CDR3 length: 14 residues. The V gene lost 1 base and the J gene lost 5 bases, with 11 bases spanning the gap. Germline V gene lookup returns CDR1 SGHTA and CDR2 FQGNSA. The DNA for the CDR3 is TGTGCCAGCAGCTTAGGAACAGGCCAAACTGAAGCTTTCTTT. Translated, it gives CASSLGTGQTEAFF.

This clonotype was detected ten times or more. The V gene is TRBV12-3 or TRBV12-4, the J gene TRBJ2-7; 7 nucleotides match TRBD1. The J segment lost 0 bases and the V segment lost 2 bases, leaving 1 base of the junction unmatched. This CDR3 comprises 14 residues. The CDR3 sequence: CASSLRGLSYEQYF. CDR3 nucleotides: TGTGCCAGCAGTTTAAGGGGGCTCTCCTACGAGCAGTACTTC.

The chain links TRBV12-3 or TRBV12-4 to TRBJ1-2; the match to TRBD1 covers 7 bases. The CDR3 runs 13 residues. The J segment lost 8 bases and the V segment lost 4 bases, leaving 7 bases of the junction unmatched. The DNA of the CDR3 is TGTGCCAGCAGTTATAGGGACAGTAGGGGCTACACCTTC. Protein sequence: CASSYRDSRGYTF.

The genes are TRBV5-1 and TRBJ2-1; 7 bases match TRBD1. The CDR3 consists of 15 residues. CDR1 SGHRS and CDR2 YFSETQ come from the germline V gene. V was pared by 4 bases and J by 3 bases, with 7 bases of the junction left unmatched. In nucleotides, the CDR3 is TGCGCCAGCAGCAGGGAAGCAGGGGGCTACAATGAGCAGTTCTTC. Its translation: CASSREAGGYNEQFF.

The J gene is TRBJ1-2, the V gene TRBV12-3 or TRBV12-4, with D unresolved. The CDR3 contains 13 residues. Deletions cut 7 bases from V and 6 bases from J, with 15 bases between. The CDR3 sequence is CASNVTPSHGYTF. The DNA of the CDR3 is TGTGCCAGCAACGTAACACCCTCCCATGGCTACACCTTC.

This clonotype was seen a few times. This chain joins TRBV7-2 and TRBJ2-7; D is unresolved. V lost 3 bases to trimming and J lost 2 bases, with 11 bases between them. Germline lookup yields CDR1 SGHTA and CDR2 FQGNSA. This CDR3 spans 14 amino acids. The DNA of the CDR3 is TGTGCCAGCAGCTTCTCGCTAACTACCTACGAGCAGTACTTC. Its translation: CASSFSLTTYEQYF.

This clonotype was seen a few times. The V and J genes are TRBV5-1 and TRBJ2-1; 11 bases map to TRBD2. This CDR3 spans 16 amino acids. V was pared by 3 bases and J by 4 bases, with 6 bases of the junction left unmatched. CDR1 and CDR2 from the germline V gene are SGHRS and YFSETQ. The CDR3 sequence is CASSSLTSGIYNEQFF. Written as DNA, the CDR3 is TGCGCCAGCAGCTCCCTGACTAGCGGGATATACAATGAGCAGTTCTTC.

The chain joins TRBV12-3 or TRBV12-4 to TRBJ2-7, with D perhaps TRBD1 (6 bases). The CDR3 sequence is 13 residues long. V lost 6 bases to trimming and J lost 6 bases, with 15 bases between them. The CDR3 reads CASSQGQITEQYF. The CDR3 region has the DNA TGTGCCAGCAGCCAGGGACAAATCACCGAGCAGTACTTC.